The clone carrying this T cell receptor (beta chain) was detected ten times or more. Using its own MiXCR run on the PCR reads, TCRdb lists one record per CDR3 protein. This table has some 580,000 distinct CDR3 sequences, about 25% appearing once. The data originate from a study of molecular identifiers for immune sequencing clone quantification. The V gene lost 5 bases and the J gene lost 2 bases, with 17 bases spanning the gap. From germline, CDR1 is SEHNR and CDR2 FQNEAQ (reference sequence). The CDR3 has 16 amino acids. The sequence derives from a human donor in good health. Some libraries in this study had Jurkat cell RNA spiked in. The sample taken for sequencing was naive CD8+ T cells from blood, with Jurkat cell RNA spiked in. Subset in this sample: FACS-sorted CD8+CD4-CCR7+CD45RA+ naive T cells. The V gene is TRBV7-9, the J gene TRBJ2-3; D is perhaps TRBD2 (6 bases). The CDR3 loop is CASSNYLATITDTQYF. CDR3 DNA sequence: TGTGCCAGCAGCAACTACCTAGCGACAATCACAGATACGCAGTATTTT.